Listed here are 6 T cell receptor beta chains from one sample, sequenced in a study of shared clonotypes between healthy human individuals. Method: immunoSEQ multiplex PCR; TCRdb's copy keeps in-frame clones and lacks some. The sample yields some 2,500,000 clones, 93% seen once. The sample consisted of naive CD4+ T cells from PBMCs. The sample's subset: CD45RA+ positively selected. The receptors shown here come from a man aged 18 to 29 in good health. Some clones in this sample may be carry-over from other donors' samples.

The gene calls are TRBV30 and TRBJ1-5, with D perhaps matching TRBD1 (6 bases). The CDR3 length is 13 residues. Germline values: CDR1 GTSNPN, CDR2 SVGIG (reference sequence). V gave up 3 bases and J gave up 6 bases, with 12 bases separating them. CDR3 region: CAWSVTGTQPQHF. CDR3 DNA sequence: TGTGCCTGGAGCGTAACAGGGACTCAGCCCCAGCATTTT.

The count of this clone is one. The CDR3 is CASSSQGGQFF. The CDR3 DNA is TGTGCCAGCAGCTCTCAGGGGGGGCAGTTCTTC. V and J are TRBV14 and TRBJ2-1, with D possibly matching TRBD1 (7 bases). The CDR3 covers 11 residues. Trimming removed 5 bases at V and 12 bases at J, with 11 bases between. Germline loops: CDR1 SGHDN, CDR2 FVKESK.

This clone was observed a few times. The same CDR3 arises from other DNA sequences in this sample as well. The rearrangement joins TRBV19 to TRBJ2-2; D might be TRBD2 (5 bases). V lost 3 bases, J lost 5 bases, and 10 bases lay in between. The germline gives CDR1 LNHDA, CDR2 SQIVND (reference sequence). The CDR3 is made up of 14 amino acids. The CDR3 sequence: CASSIDRGTGELFF. CDR3 coding DNA: TGTGCCAGTAGTATTGACCGGGGTACCGGGGAGCTGTTTTTT.

The rearrangement uses TRBV6-1 and TRBJ1-6; no definite D call. V lost 6 bases to trimming and J lost 5 bases, with 14 bases between them. The CDR3 is made up of 15 amino acids. Germline-derived CDR1 and CDR2 are MNHNS and SASEGT. For the CDR3, the DNA is TGTGCCAGCAGGCCCCGTTTTTTGAATAATTCACCCCTCCACTTT. It codes for CASRPRFLNNSPLHF.

With regard to this clone: A much larger clone lies a single base off, so this may be a read error. Other nucleotide sequences from this sample produce the same CDR3. CDR3 loop: CASSFYNEQFF. The DNA for the CDR3 is TGTGCCAGCAGCTTCTACAATGAGCAGTTCTTC. The J gene is TRBJ2-1, the V gene TRBV5-8; D is uncertain. V shed 2 bases and J shed 3 bases, with 0 bases lying between them. The CDR3 runs to 11 residues. CDR1 is SGHTS and CDR2 is YDEGEE in the germline V gene.

A word on this clone: Other DNA sequences in the same sample also yield this CDR3. The V call is TRBV30, the J call TRBJ1-5; unclear D gene. This CDR3 is built from 13 residues. Deletions cut 0 bases from V and 2 bases from J, with 5 bases between. In germline, CDR1 is GTSNPN, CDR2 SVGIG (reference sequence). The CDR3 coding sequence is TGTGCCTGGAGTGTAGCGGGCAATCAGCCCCAGCATTTT. It is translated as CAWSVAGNQPQHF.